The entry below describes one TCR beta chain. This entry is derived from a study of CD8+ T cells in alopecia areata. As the sequencing template, cDNA was produced by extracting RNA and reverse transcribing it. Libraries were prepared by immunoSEQ multiplex PCR; TCRdb keeps only in-frame clonotypes and omits some of them. The sample includes almost 250,000 clones, roughly 69% seen only once; the top ten take more than 0.95%. Trimming took 5 bases from V and 0 from J, leaving 7 bases between them. Per the germline V gene, CDR1 is LNHDA and CDR2 is SQIVND (reference sequence). The CDR3 has 13 amino acids.

Sequencing was performed on CD4+ T cells sorted from blood, taken at week 0. This receptor was obtained from a human donor with alopecia areata. The chain uses TRBV19 and TRBJ1-1, with TRBD1 as a possible D gene (5 bases). The CDR3 region has the DNA TGTGCCAGTAGTCGACAGCTGAACACTGAAGCTTTCTTT. Amino acid sequence: CASSRQLNTEAFF.